This T cell receptor (beta chain) appears in the sequencing data of a study of graft-versus-host responses after intestinal transplantation. The assay was immunoSEQ multiplex PCR, and TCRdb's table has in-frame clones only and misses some. The table has some 90,000 clones, roughly 89% seen once. The CDR3 loop spans 16 amino acids. CDR1 and CDR2 (germline): SSHAT, FNYEAQ (reference sequence). V was clipped by 1 base and J by 0 bases, with 9 bases between them. Points on this clone: Its antigen is unidentified.

Study-level results: Allografts from individuals with graft-donor T cell macrochimerism displayed high graft-versus-host to host-versus-graft clonal ratios.

This rearrangement joins TRBV7-7 to TRBJ2-2; TRBD2 might be the D (6 bases). The sequence derives from a human donor who received an intestinal transplant. Sequenced material: unstimulated CD4+ T cells sorted from spleen or lymph node cells, taken before intestinal transplant. The CDR3 DNA follows: TGTGCCAGCAGCTTAGAGGCGGGATCGAACACCGGGGAGCTGTTTTTT. As protein: CASSLEAGSNTGELFF. Using reference TRBV7-7 and TRBJ2-2 for the parts outside the CDR3, the full variable domain is GAGVSQSPRYKVTKRGQDVTLRCDPISSHATLYWYQQALGQGPEFLTYFNYEAQPDKSGLPSDRFSAERPEGSISTLTIQRTEQRDSAMYRCASSLEAGSNTGELFFGEGSRLTVL.